A single sample is the source of the 10 T cell receptor beta chains below, sequenced in a study of PD-1 blockade in classical Hodgkin lymphoma. Every one of the patients relapsed after autologous stem cell transplantation (brentuximab vedotin exposure was variable). This table comes from immunoSEQ multiplex PCR, and its TCRdb copy is limited to in-frame clones, with some not included. The table lists approximately 17,000 clones, roughly 67% of them singletons. The material sequenced was peripheral blood mononuclear cells (PBMCs), taken before the second cycle of nivolumab. The origin of the receptors is a human donor with classical Hodgkin lymphoma.

Turning to this clone: The junction shows a germline mismatch at one end, possibly a read error. The chain is built from TRBV29-1 and TRBJ1-2; perhaps TRBD1 as D (6 bases). Germline V gene sequence: CDR1 SQVTM, CDR2 ANQGSEA. The CDR3 is made up of 15 amino acids. CDR3 sequence (DNA): TGCAGCGTTGATAGGGTTTGGGCAGGGGACTACGGCTACACCTTC. Translation gives CSVDRVWAGDYGYTF.

This clone was seen a handful of times. The chain recombines TRBV2 with TRBJ1-6, with TRBD1 as a possible D gene (6 bases). V shed 2 bases and J shed 7 bases, with 18 bases lying between them. This CDR3 is 17 amino acids long. The germline gives CDR1 SNHLY, CDR2 FYNNEI. The CDR3 nucleotides are TGTGCCAGCAGTGAAACCACAGGGTCCCGGTGGAATTCACCCCTCCACTTT. Translated: CASSETTGSRWNSPLHF.

The gene calls are TRBV7-9 and TRBJ1-1; maybe TRBD1 (5 bases). Trimming removed 3 bases from V and 4 bases from J, with 12 bases in between. The CDR3 contains 14 residues. Germline CDR1 SEHNR, CDR2 FQNEAQ (reference sequence). For the CDR3, the DNA is TGTGCCAGCAGCTTGTCGGGGGGTGGCACTGAAGCTTTCTTT. It specifies CASSLSGGGTEAFF.

In its sample, this clone was seen once. The V call is TRBV28, the J call TRBJ2-2; no clear D gene. This CDR3 comprises 14 residues. The V and J ends lost 1 base and 6 bases respectively, with 9 bases between them. CDR1 and CDR2 from the germline V gene are MDHEN and SYDVKM. The CDR3 DNA reads TGTGCCAGCAGTTTATTCTCGGACGCCGGGGAGCTGTTTTTT. Translating gives CASSLFSDAGELFF.

The rearrangement uses TRBV2 and TRBJ2-2; the D is unclear. V lost 2 bases to trimming and J lost 5 bases, with 15 bases between them. CDR3 length: 16 amino acids. Germline-derived CDR1 and CDR2 are SNHLY and FYNNEI. CDR3 bases: TGTGCCAGCAGTGAAAGGCAGAGAACTAATACCGGGGAGCTGTTTTTT. Translated: CASSERQRTNTGELFF.

The chain carries TRBV2 and TRBJ1-1; no firm D call. Germline lookup yields CDR1 SNHLY and CDR2 FYNNEI. The CDR3 covers 11 residues. Trimming pared 2 bases from V and 6 bases from J, leaving 4 bases between. CDR3 residues: CASSERAEAFF. The CDR3 nucleotides are TGTGCCAGCAGTGAAAGGGCTGAAGCTTTCTTT.

The chain uses TRBV7-6 and TRBJ2-2; D perhaps matches TRBD1 (5 bases). V was shortened by 1 base and J by 5 bases, with 11 bases between the two germline ends. This CDR3 comprises 15 residues. From germline, CDR1 is SGHVS and CDR2 FNYEAQ. The CDR3 DNA reads TGTGCCAGCAGCTTAGTAGGGGCATTGACCGGGGAGCTGTTTTTT. Protein product: CASSLVGALTGELFF.

The chain has TRBV7-2 and TRBJ2-1, with D possibly matching TRBD1 (5 bases). This CDR3 contains 16 residues. Trimming shortened V by 1 base and J by 1 base, and 11 bases separated the two germline ends. Germline CDR1 and CDR2: SGHTA and FQGNSA. CDR3 sequence (DNA): TGTGCCAGCAGCTTAGAAGGCAGGGTTTCCTACAATGAGCAGTTCTTC. Translation: CASSLEGRVSYNEQFF.

The table lists this clone with a few counts. The rearrangement uses TRBV6-6 and TRBJ1-5; 7 positions match TRBD1. CDR3 length equals 15 residues. Trimming at V came to 5 bases and at J to 5 bases, leaving 9 bases not matched to a gene. Germline V lookup: CDR1 MNHNY, CDR2 SVGAGI (reference sequence). The CDR3 reads CASSPRQGPYQPQHF. The CDR3 DNA is TGTGCCAGCAGTCCCCGACAGGGCCCTTATCAGCCCCAGCATTTT.

V and J are TRBV6-5 and TRBJ1-1; 7 nucleotides agree with TRBD1. Trimming removed 0 bases from V and 0 bases from J; junction bases left unmatched: 4. CDR1 is MNHEY and CDR2 is SVGAGI in the germline V gene. The CDR3 has 16 amino acids. Here the CDR3 DNA reads TGTGCCAGCAGTTACTCGAGGGGACAGCTGAACACTGAAGCTTTCTTT. It yields the protein CASSYSRGQLNTEAFF.